The clone carrying this T cell receptor beta chain was observed a few times. The data belong to a study of blood T cell repertoires in COVID-19. In the authors' methods: Estimation of nucleated cell counts was performed using reference gene primer amplification. Produced via immunoSEQ multiplex PCR; TCRdb's table is partial and in-frame only. The D gene and trimming were derived from the DNA, and the V and J assignments and clone size from that table. The sample has 150,000 to 200,000 clones; roughly three quarters are singletons. CDR3 length equals 13 residues. The V gene end was trimmed by 7 bases and the J gene end by 6 bases; junction bases not matched to a gene: 10. Germline-derived CDR1 and CDR2 are SQVTM and ANQGSEA.

Sequenced sample: peripheral blood. This TCR came from a man in his sixties with active or convalescent COVID-19. This sequence joins TRBV29-1 and TRBJ1-2, with TRBD1 matching over 8 bases. In nucleotides, the CDR3 is TGCAGCGCCCACCCACAGGGGGGGAATGGCTACACCTTC. It yields the protein CSAHPQGGNGYTF.